This T cell receptor (beta chain) was captured in a study of molecular identifiers for immune sequencing clone quantification. Overall study context: In replicates, RNA from around 18,000 or 91,000 naive CD8 cells was divided five ways and four parts were sequenced.

The germline gives CDR1 LGHNA, CDR2 YSLEER. V lost 0 bases to trimming and J lost 4 bases, with 10 bases between them. CDR3 size: 15 residues. Sorting was used to obtain naive CD8 T cells (CD8+CD4-CCR7+CD45RA+). MiXCR was run by TCRdb on the PCR reads, yielding one entry per CDR3 protein. Of under 100,000 distinct CDR3 sequences in the sample, roughly 25% were seen once. J is TRBJ2-1 and V is TRBV4-3; D remains ambiguous. The receptor was derived from a human donor in good health. Some libraries in this study had Jurkat cell RNA spiked in. The sample taken for sequencing was naive CD8+ T cells from blood, with Jurkat cell RNA spiked in. As for subset: FACS-sorted CD8+CD4-CCR7+CD45RA+ naive T cells. The CDR3, as DNA: TGCGCCAGCAGCCAAGATGTTACTCTTTACAATGAGCAGTTCTTC. It translates to CASSQDVTLYNEQFF.